These 2 T cell receptor beta chains came from one sample sequenced in a study of prognosis after radiotherapy for stage I lung cancer (dated by TCRdb to the early 2020s). Sequencer: Illumina HiSeq 3000. The TCR beta CDR3 region was amplified from genomic DNA by two rounds of multiplex PCR. In the first PCR round, primers specific to each TRBV and TRBJ gene were used, and the primer sequences were filed in Chinese patent CN105087789A. TCRdb handled the public reads itself, with Q25 trimming in fastp and clone calling in MiXCR, and kept productive beta chains. Each record represents a unique CDR3 protein, reported with the most common genes and DNA among its rows. The table for this sample lists 30,000 or so distinct CDR3 sequences; 35% to 45% of them were counted only once. Together, the top ten hold 15% of the sample. Material: PBMCs, obtained before or after stereotactic body radiation therapy (not recorded which). The receptors stem from a donor over 45 with non-small cell lung cancer.

This clonotype was observed once. The genes are TRBV27 and TRBJ1-5, with TRBD1 matching 7 bases. The length of the CDR3 is 14 residues. V shed 5 bases, J shed 5 bases, and the junction held 6 bases outside the gene matches. Germline values: CDR1 MNHEY, CDR2 SMNVEV (reference sequence). CDR3: CASSLQGRDQPQHF. The DNA for the CDR3 is TGTGCCAGCAGTCTACAGGGGAGGGATCAGCCCCAGCATTTT.

As for this clonotype: The conserved phenylalanine or tryptophan is not found at the CDR3 terminus, so this likely reflects a read error. The chain carries TRBV20-1 and TRBJ2-7; 9 nucleotides match TRBD2. V dropped 4 bases and J dropped 2; count of bases not matched to a gene: 15. Germline assignment: CDR1 DFQATT and CDR2 SNEGSKA (reference sequence). The CDR3 contains 17 residues. This chain's CDR3 is CSAIPALTSGRPYEQYL. DNA of the CDR3: TGCAGTGCTATACCCGCCCTGACTAGCGGCAGGCCCTACGAGCAGTACCTC.